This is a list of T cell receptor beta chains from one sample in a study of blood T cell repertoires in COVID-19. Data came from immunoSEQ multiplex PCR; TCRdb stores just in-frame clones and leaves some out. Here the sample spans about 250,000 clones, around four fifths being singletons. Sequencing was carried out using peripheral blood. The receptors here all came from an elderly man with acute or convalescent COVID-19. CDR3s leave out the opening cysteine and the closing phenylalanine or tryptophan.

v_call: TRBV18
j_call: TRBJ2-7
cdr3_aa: ASSPEVLADYEQY

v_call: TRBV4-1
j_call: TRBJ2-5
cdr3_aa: ASSQAGETQY

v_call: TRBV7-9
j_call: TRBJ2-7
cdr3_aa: ASSLDPRSEQY

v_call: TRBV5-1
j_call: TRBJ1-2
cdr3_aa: ASSLGDSPPSYT

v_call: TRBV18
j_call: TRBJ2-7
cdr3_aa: ASSAMGTGVIEQY

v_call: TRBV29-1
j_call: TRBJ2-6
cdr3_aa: STSSGANVLT

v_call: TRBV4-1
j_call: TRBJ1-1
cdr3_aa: ASSQRRQGEAF

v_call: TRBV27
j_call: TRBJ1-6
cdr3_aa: ASSWGGPNSPLH

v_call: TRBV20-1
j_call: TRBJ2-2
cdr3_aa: SASSQRGNTGELF

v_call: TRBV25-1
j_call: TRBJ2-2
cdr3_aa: ASSESGFKNTGELF

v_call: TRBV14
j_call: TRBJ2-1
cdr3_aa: ASSQGQYNEQF

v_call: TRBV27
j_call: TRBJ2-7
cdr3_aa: ASRHRGYEQY

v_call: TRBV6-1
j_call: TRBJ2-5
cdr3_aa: ASSEAGQQETQY

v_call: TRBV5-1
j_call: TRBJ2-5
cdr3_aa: ASSLAVLGGPETQY

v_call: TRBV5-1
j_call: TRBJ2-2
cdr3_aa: ASSKQGIDTGELF

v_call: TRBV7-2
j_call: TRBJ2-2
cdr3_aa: ASAPTANTGELF

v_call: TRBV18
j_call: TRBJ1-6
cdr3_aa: ASSPSTTGTNSPLH

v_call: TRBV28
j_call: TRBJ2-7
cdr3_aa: ASSSVSTGAYEQY

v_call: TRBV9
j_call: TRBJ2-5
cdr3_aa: ASSVGSQGQETQY

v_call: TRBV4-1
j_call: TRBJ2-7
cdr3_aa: ASSQGYGQTSDEQY